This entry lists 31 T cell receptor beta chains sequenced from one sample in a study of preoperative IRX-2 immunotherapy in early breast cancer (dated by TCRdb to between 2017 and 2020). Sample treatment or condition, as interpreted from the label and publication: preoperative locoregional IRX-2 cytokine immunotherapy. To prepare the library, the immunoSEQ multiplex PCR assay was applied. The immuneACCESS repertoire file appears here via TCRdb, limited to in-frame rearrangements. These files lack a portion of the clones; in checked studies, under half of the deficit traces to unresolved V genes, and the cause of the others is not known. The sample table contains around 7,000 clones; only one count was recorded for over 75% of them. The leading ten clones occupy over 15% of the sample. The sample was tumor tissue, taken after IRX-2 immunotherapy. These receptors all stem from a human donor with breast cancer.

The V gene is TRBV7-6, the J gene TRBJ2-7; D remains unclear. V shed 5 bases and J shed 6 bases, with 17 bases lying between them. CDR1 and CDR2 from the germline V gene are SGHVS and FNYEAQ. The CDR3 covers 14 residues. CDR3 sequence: CASSQVGHRSEQYF. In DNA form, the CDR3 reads TGTGCCAGCAGCCAAGTTGGGCACAGAAGCGAGCAGTACTTC.

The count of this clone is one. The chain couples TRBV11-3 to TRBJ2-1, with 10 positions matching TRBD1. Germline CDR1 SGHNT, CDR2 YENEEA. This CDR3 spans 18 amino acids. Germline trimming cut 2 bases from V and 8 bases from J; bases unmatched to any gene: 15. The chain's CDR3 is CASSLWGSSGTGADEQFF. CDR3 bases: TGTGCCAGCAGCTTATGGGGCAGTAGTGGGACAGGGGCAGATGAGCAGTTCTTC.

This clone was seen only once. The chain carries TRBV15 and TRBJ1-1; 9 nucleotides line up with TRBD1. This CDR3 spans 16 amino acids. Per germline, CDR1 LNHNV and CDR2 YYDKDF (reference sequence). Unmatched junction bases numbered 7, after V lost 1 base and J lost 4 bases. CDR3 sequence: CATSRGLGQGVTEAFF. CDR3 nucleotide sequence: TGTGCCACCAGCAGAGGCTTGGGACAGGGCGTCACTGAAGCTTTCTTT. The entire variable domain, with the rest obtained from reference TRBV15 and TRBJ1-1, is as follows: DAMVIQNPRYQVTQFGKPVTLSCSQTLNHNVMYWYQQKSSQAPKLLFHYYDKDFNNEADTPDNFQSRRPNTSFCFLDIRSPGLGDTAMYLCATSRGLGQGVTEAFFGQGTRLTVV.

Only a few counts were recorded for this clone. CDR3 DNA: TGTGCCAGCAGCCAAGCTGGGACCGTTCGTTCTAATGAAAAACTGTTTTTT. Its translation: CASSQAGTVRSNEKLFF. This chain joins TRBV11-3 and TRBJ1-4, with TRBD1 as a possible D gene (5 bases). CDR3 size: 17 residues. Trimming took off 5 bases at V and 3 bases at J, with 19 bases between the two ends. Germline values: CDR1 SGHNT, CDR2 YENEEA. Filled out from reference TRBV11-3 and TRBJ1-4, the complete variable domain reads EAGVVQSPRYKIIEKKQPVAFWCNPISGHNTLYWYLQNLGQGPELLIRYENEEAVDDSQLPKDRFSAERLKGVDSTLKIQPAELGDSAVYLCASSQAGTVRSNEKLFFGSGTQLSVL.

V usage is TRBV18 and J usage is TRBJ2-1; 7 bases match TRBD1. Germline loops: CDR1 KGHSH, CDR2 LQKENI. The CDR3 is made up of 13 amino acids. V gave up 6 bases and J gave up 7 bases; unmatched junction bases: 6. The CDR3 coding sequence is TGTGCCAGCTCCTTCGGGACAGCGAATGAGCAGTTCTTC. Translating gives CASSFGTANEQFF.

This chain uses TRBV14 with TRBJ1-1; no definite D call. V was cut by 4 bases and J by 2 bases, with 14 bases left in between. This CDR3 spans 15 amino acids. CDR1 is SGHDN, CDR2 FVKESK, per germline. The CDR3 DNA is TGTGCCAGCAGCCTTTTCGGGGAGATAAACACTGAAGCTTTCTTT. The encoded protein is CASSLFGEINTEAFF. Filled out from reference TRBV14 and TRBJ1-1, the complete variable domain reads EAGVTQFPSHSVIEKGQTVTLRCDPISGHDNLYWYRRVMGKEIKFLLHFVKESKQDESGMPNNRFLAERTGGTYSTLKVQPAELEDSGVYFCASSLFGEINTEAFFGQGTRLTVV.

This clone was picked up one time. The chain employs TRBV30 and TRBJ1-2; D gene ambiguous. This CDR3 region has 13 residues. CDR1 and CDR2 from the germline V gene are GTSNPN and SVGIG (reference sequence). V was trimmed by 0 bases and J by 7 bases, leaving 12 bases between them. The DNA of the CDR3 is TGTGCCTGGAGTGTACGGAATGGGCTTGGCTACACCTTC. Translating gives CAWSVRNGLGYTF.

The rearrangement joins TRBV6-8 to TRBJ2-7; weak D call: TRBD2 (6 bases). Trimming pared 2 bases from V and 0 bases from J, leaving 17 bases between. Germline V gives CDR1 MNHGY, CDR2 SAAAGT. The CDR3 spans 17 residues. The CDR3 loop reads CASSYEGTAGTSYEQYF. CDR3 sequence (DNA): TGTGCCAGCAGTTACGAAGGTACGGCGGGGACCTCCTACGAGCAGTACTTC.

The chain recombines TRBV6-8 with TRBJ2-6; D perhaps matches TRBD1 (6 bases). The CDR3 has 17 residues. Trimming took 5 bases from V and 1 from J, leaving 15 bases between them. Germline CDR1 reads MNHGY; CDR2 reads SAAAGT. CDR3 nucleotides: TGTGCCAGCAGTCGAGGACAGATAGAGTCTGGGGCCAACGTCCTGACTTTC. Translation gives CASSRGQIESGANVLTF.

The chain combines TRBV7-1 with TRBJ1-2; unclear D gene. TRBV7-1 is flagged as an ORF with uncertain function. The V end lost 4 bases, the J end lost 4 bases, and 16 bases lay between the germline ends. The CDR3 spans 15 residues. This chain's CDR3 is CASSLTGSLGYGYTF. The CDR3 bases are TGTGCCAGCAGCTTAACGGGCAGCCTTGGCTATGGCTACACCTTC.

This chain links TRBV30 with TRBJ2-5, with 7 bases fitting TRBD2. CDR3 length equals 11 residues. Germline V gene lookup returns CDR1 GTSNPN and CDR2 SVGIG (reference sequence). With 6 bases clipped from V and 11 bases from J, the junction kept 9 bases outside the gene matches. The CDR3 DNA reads TGTGCCTGCCCCACGGGGGGAAAACAGTACTTC. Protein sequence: CACPTGGKQYF.

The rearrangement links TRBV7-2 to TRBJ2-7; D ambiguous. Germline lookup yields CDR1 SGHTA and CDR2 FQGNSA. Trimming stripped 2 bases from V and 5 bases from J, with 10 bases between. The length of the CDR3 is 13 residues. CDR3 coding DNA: TGTGCCAGCAGCTTAATGTCCTTCAACGAGCAGTACTTC. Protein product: CASSLMSFNEQYF.

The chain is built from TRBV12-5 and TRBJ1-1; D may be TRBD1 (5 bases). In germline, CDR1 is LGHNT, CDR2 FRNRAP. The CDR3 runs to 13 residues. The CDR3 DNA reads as TGTGCCAGCACCGGGACCGCGAACACTGAAGCTTTCTTT. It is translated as CASTGTANTEAFF.

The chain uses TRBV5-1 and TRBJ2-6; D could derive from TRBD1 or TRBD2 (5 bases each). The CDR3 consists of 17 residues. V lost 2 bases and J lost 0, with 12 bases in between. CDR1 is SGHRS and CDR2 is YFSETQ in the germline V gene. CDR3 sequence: CASSFGTENSGANVLTF. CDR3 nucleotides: TGCGCCAGCAGCTTCGGGACGGAGAACTCTGGGGCCAACGTCCTGACTTTC.

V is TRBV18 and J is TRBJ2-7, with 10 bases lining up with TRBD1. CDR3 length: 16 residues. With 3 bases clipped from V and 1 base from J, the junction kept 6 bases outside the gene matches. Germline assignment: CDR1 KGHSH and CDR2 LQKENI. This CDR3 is CASSPKDRGYSYEQYF. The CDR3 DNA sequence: TGTGCCAGCTCACCCAAGGACAGGGGGTATTCCTACGAGCAGTACTTC. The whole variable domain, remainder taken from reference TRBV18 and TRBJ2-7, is NAGVMQNPRHLVRRRGQEARLRCSPMKGHSHVYWYRQLPEEGLKFMVYLQKENIIDESGMPKERFSAEFPKEGPSILRIQQVVRGDSAAYFCASSPKDRGYSYEQYFGPGTRLTVT.

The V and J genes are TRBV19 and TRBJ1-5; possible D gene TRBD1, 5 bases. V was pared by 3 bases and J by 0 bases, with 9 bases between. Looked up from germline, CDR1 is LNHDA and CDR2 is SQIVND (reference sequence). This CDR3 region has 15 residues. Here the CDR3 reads CASSIGGGSNQPQHF. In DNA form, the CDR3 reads TGTGCCAGTAGTATCGGGGGAGGTAGCAATCAGCCCCAGCATTTT.

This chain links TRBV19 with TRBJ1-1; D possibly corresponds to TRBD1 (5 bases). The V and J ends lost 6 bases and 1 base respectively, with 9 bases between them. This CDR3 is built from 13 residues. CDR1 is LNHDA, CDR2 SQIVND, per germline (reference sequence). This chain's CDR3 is CASRSGGNTEAFF. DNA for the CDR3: TGTGCCAGTAGGTCGGGGGGGAACACTGAAGCTTTCTTT. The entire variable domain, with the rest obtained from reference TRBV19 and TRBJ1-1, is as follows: DGGITQSPKYLFRKEGQNVTLSCEQNLNHDAMYWYRQDPGQGLRLIYYSQIVNDFQKGDIAEGYSVSREKKESFPLTVTSAQKNPTAFYLCASRSGGNTEAFFGQGTRLTVV.

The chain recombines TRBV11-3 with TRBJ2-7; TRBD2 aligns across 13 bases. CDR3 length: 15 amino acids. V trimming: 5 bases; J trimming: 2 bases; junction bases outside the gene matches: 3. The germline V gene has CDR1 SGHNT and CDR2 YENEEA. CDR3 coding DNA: TGTGCCAGCAGCCGACTAGCGGGGGGAACCTACGAGCAGTACTTC. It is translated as CASSRLAGGTYEQYF.

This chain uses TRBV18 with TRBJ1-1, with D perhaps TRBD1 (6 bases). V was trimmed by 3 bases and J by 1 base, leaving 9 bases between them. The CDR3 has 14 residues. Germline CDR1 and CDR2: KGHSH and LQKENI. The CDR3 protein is CASSPGHQNTEAFF. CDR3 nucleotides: TGTGCCAGCTCACCGGGACACCAGAACACTGAAGCTTTCTTT.

The CDR3 DNA reads as TGTGCCACCAGCAGTCAGGCCAGGGGGGGCGAGCAGTACTTC. Its protein product is CATSSQARGGEQYF. The chain employs TRBV15 and TRBJ2-7; tentatively, D is TRBD1 or TRBD2 (7 bases each). Germline lookup yields CDR1 LNHNV and CDR2 YYDKDF (reference sequence). This CDR3 contains 14 residues. V lost 3 bases and J 6 bases, leaving 15 bases between the germline ends.

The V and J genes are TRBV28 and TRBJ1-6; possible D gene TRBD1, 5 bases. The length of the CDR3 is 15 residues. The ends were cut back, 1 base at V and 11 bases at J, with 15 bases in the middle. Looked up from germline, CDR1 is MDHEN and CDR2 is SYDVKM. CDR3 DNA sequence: TGTGCCAGCAGTTTATCCGGGGGATTTATCGCACCCCTCCACTTT. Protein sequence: CASSLSGGFIAPLHF. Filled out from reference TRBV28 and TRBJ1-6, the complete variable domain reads DVKVTQSSRYLVKRTGEKVFLECVQDMDHENMFWYRQDPGLGLRLIYFSYDVKMKEKGDIPEGYSVSREKKERFSLILESASTNQTSMYLCASSLSGGFIAPLHFGNGTRLTVT.

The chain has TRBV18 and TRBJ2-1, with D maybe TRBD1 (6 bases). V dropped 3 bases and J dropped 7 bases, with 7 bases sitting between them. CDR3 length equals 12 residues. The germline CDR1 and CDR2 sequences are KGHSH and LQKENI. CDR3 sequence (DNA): TGTGCCAGCTCACCGGACAGTAATGAGCAGTTCTTC. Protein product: CASSPDSNEQFF.

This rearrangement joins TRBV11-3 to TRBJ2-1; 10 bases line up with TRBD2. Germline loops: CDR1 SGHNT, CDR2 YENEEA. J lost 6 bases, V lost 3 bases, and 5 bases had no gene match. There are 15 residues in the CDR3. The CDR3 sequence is CASSLGLARGNEQFF. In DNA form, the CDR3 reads TGTGCCAGCAGCTTGGGACTAGCGAGGGGCAATGAGCAGTTCTTC. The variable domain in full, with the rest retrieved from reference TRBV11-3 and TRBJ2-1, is EAGVVQSPRYKIIEKKQPVAFWCNPISGHNTLYWYLQNLGQGPELLIRYENEEAVDDSQLPKDRFSAERLKGVDSTLKIQPAELGDSAVYLCASSLGLARGNEQFFGPGTRLTVL.

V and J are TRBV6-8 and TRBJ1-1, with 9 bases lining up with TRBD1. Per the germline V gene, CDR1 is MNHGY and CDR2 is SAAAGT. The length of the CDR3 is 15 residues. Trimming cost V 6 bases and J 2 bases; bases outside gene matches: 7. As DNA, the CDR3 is TGTGCCAGCAGCCCAAGGACAGGGGTCAACACTGAAGCTTTCTTT. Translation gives CASSPRTGVNTEAFF.

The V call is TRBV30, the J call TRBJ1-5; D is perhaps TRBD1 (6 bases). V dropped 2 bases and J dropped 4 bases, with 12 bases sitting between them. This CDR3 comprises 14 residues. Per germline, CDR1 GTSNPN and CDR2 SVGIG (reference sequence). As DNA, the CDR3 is TGTGCCTGGAGTTCCGGGACACTAAATCAGCCCCAGCATTTT. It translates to CAWSSGTLNQPQHF. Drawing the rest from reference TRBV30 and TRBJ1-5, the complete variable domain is SQTIHQWPATLVQPVGSPLSLECTVEGTSNPNLYWYRQAAGRGLQLLFYSVGIGQISSEVPQNLSASRPQDRQFILSSKKLLLSDSGFYLCAWSSGTLNQPQHFGDGTRLSIL.

CDR3 DNA sequence: TGTGCCAGCAGCCCCCGGGACTATGGCTACACCTTC. Protein sequence: CASSPRDYGYTF. The chain has TRBV9 and TRBJ1-2, with unresolved D. CDR1 and CDR2 (germline): SGDLS, YYNGEE. V was pared by 4 bases and J by 3 bases, with 7 bases between. CDR3 length: 12 amino acids.

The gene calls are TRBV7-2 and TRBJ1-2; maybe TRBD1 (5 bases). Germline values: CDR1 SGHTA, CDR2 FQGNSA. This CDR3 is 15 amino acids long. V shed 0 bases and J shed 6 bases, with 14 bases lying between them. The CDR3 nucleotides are TGTGCCAGCAGCTTAGCAGGGGCTAAAGTCCATGGCTACACCTTC. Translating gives CASSLAGAKVHGYTF.

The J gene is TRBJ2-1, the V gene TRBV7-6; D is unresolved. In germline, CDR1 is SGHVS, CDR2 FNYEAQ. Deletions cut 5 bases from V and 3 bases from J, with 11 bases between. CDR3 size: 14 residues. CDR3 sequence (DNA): TGTGCCAGCAGCCGACCCGGCCTCTACAATGAGCAGTTCTTC. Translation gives CASSRPGLYNEQFF.

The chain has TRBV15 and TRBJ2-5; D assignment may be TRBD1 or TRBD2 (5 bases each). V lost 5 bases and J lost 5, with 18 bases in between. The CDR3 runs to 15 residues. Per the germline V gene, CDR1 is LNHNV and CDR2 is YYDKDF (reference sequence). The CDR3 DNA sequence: TGTGCCACCAGCGGTGCTGGGGACCCAAGGGAGACCCAGTACTTC. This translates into CATSGAGDPRETQYF. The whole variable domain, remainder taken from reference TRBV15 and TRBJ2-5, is DAMVIQNPRYQVTQFGKPVTLSCSQTLNHNVMYWYQQKSSQAPKLLFHYYDKDFNNEADTPDNFQSRRPNTSFCFLDIRSPGLGDTAMYLCATSGAGDPRETQYFGPGTRLLVL.

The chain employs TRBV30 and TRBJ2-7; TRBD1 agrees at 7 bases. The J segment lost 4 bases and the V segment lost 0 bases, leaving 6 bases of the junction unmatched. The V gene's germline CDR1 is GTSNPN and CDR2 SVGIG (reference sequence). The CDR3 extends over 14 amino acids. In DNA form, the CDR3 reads TGTGCCTGGAGTGTACGCACAGGGGTGTACGAGCAGTACTTC. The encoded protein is CAWSVRTGVYEQYF.

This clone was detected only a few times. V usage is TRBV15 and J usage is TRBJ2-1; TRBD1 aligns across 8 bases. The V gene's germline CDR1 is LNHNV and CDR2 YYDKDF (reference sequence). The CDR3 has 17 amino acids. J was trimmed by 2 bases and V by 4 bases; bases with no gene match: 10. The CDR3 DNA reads TGTGCCACCAGCACAGCAGACAGGGGAGGAACCTACAATGAGCAGTTCTTC. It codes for CATSTADRGGTYNEQFF. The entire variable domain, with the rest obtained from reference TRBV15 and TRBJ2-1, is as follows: DAMVIQNPRYQVTQFGKPVTLSCSQTLNHNVMYWYQQKSSQAPKLLFHYYDKDFNNEADTPDNFQSRRPNTSFCFLDIRSPGLGDTAMYLCATSTADRGGTYNEQFFGPGTRLTVL.